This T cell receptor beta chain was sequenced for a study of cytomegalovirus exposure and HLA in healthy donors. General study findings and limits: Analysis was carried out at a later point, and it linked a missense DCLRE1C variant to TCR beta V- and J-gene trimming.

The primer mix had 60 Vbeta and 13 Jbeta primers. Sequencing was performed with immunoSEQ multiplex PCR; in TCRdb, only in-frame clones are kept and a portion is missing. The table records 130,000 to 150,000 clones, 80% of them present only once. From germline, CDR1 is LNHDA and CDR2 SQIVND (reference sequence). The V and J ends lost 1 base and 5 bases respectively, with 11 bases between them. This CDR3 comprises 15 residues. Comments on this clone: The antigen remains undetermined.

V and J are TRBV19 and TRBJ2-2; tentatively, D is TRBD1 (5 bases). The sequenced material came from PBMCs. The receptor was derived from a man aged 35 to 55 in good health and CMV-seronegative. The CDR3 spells CASSIGTGVTGELFF. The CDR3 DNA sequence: TGTGCCAGTAGTATAGGAACAGGAGTAACCGGGGAGCTGTTTTTT.